The 9 T cell receptor beta chains below were found in one sample sequenced in a study of CD8 T cells in ankylosing spondylitis. TCRdb re-analysed the 5' RACE reads in MiXCR, keeping a single row per CDR3 protein. The repertoire holds about 140,000 distinct CDR3 sequences, with 7% to 10% as singletons. Sequenced sample: synovial fluid, either unsorted or a sorted T cell fraction (not recorded which). These receptors were taken from a male donor with ankylosing spondylitis.

There are many counts of this clonotype. The chain combines TRBV7-9 with TRBJ1-1; 7 bases align to TRBD1. V lost 5 bases, J lost 1 base, and 7 bases stayed unmatched. The CDR3 consists of 15 residues. Germline V CDR1 and CDR2: SEHNR, FQNEAQ (reference sequence). CDR3 nucleotides: TGTGCCAGCAGCAAAGAGGGGGCGGCGAACACTGAAGCTTTCTTT. This encodes CASSKEGAANTEAFF.

The sample holds many counts of this clonotype. The rearrangement joins TRBV6-2 or TRBV6-3 to TRBJ2-1, with D possibly being TRBD1 or TRBD2 (5 bases each). V was cut by 3 bases and J by 13 bases, with 13 bases left in between. Germline CDR1 MNHEY, CDR2 SVGEGT. The CDR3 contains 12 residues. The CDR3 reads CASSYRGPNQFF. CDR3 nucleotide sequence: TGTGCCAGCAGTTATAGGGGACCCAATCAGTTCTTC.

Regarding this clonotype: Its ends do not fully match the called genes, so a read error is possible. The CDR3 here is CSARRGKREGPETRYF. CDR3 DNA: TGCAGTGCTAGACGGGGGAAGCGGGAGGGCCCGGAGACCCGGTACTTC. The V call is TRBV20-1, the J call TRBJ2-5; TRBD2 aligns across 10 bases. Germline V gene data show CDR1 as DFQATT and CDR2 as SNEGSKA (reference sequence). The CDR3 is 16 amino acids.

There are a few counts of this clonotype. The V gene is TRBV2, the J gene TRBJ1-1, with 7 bases that match TRBD1. J gave up 4 bases and V 4 bases, and 3 bases lay outside the gene matches. The CDR3 covers 13 residues. CDR1 and CDR2 from the germline V gene are SNHLY and FYNNEI. This chain's CDR3 is CASSAQGTTEAFF. The CDR3 DNA reads as TGTGCCAGCAGTGCACAGGGGACCACTGAAGCTTTCTTT.

Ten or more counts support this clonotype. This chain joins TRBV6-5 and TRBJ2-3; 7 nucleotides match TRBD2. This CDR3 has 15 residues. V was pared by 0 bases and J by 5 bases, with 5 bases of the junction left unmatched. Germline-derived CDR1 and CDR2 are MNHEY and SVGAGI. The CDR3 region is CASSYSWGGEDTQYF. DNA for the CDR3: TGTGCCAGCAGTTACTCGTGGGGAGGGGAAGATACGCAGTATTTT.

This clonotype occurred many times. This chain links TRBV7-8 with TRBJ2-7, with D perhaps matching TRBD2 (5 bases). In germline, CDR1 is SGHVS, CDR2 FQNEAQ. The CDR3 is 15 residues long. Trimming removed 6 bases from V and 3 bases from J, with 18 bases in between. Here the CDR3 reads CASRLRGGSYYEQYF. The CDR3 DNA sequence: TGTGCCAGCAGACTCAGAGGAGGTTCTTACTACGAGCAGTACTTC.

This clonotype is categorized as medium-sized. The chain carries TRBV10-3 and TRBJ2-5; possible D gene TRBD2, 7 bases. The CDR3 consists of 11 residues. The V gene lost 11 bases and the J gene lost 4 bases, with 11 bases spanning the gap. Germline CDR1 and CDR2: ENHRY and SYGVKD. The CDR3 is CAVRGGETQYF. CDR3 nucleotide sequence: TGTGCCGTTAGGGGGGGAGAGACCCAGTACTTC.

The chain couples TRBV28 to TRBJ2-7; D uncertain. Germline lookup yields CDR1 MDHEN and CDR2 SYDVKM. V shed 6 bases and J shed 4 bases, with 10 bases lying between them. The CDR3 is 12 amino acids. CDR3 coding DNA: TGTGCCAGCAGGCCTAGGGATTACGAGCAGTACTTC. It translates to CASRPRDYEQYF.

The V gene is TRBV9, the J gene TRBJ2-3; 7 nucleotides agree with TRBD2. The length of the CDR3 is 14 residues. Trimming took 4 bases from V and 4 from J; bases not matched to a gene: 6. Germline assignment: CDR1 SGDLS and CDR2 YYNGEE. DNA of the CDR3: TGTGCCAGCAGCATAAGCGGGAACGCAGATACGCAGTATTTT. The encoded protein is CASSISGNADTQYF.